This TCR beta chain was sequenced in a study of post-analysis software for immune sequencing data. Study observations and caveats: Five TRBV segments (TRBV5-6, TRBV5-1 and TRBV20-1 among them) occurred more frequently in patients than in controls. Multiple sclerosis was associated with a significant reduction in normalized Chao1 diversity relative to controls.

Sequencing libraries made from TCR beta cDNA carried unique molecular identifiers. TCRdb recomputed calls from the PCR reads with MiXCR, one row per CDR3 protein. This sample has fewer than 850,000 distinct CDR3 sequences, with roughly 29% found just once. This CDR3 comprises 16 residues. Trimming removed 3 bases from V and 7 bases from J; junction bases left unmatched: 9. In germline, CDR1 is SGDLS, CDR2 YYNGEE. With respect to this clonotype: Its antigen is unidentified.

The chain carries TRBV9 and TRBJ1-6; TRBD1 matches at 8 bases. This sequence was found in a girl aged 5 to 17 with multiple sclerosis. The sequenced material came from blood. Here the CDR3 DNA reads TGTGCCAGCAGCGAATCACCGGGACAGGCCAATTCACCCCTCCACTTT. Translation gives CASSESPGQANSPLHF.